This section outlines one TCR beta chain sequence together with its context. Treatment in this sample: randomized to nivolumab then ipilimumab (arm A) or the reverse (arm B). These data belong to a study of sequential checkpoint blockade in melanoma. Profiling relied on immunoSEQ multiplex PCR, and the TCRdb table lists in-frame clones only, not all of them. The sample consists of more than 10,000 clones, around 65% of them appearing once. The sequence was collected from a human donor with melanoma. This sample comprised CD8+ T cells sorted from blood (inferred from file names), obtained from a patient given nivolumab and ipilimumab in sequence.

This CDR3 reads CASSLGGGTEAFF. CDR3 sequence (DNA): TGTGCCAGCAGCCTGGGAGGCGGCACTGAAGCTTTCTTT. The chain carries TRBV6-5 and TRBJ1-1; D ambiguous. The germline gives CDR1 MNHEY, CDR2 SVGAGI. This CDR3 has 13 amino acids. V dropped 6 bases and J dropped 4 bases, with 12 bases sitting between them.